The 3 T cell receptor beta chains reported below all come from one sample, sequenced in a study of T cell responses to AZD1222 COVID-19 vaccine. Clones were sequenced by immunoSEQ multiplex PCR, and TCRdb holds only the in-frame ones, with some missing. The data contain 200,000 to 250,000 clones, roughly 94% of them seen just once; the ten biggest clones take up around 1.8%. Here the sequenced sample was peripheral blood, taken 28 days after the second dose of the MenACWY control vaccine. The source of these receptors is an adult who received the MenACWY meningococcal vaccine as a control.

V and J are TRBV7-3 and TRBJ1-1, with D possibly TRBD1 on 6 matching bases. This CDR3 is 13 amino acids long. The V end was cut by 5 bases, the J end by 4 bases, with 11 bases between. Germline loops: CDR1 SGHTA, CDR2 FQGTGA. For the CDR3, the DNA is TGTGCCAGCAGCGCAGGGGTGGGCACTGAAGCTTTCTTT. Translating it yields CASSAGVGTEAFF.

The rearrangement joins TRBV5-1 to TRBJ2-2, with 7 bases lining up with TRBD2. The CDR3 loop spans 14 amino acids. V dropped 7 bases and J dropped 5; count of bases not matched to a gene: 8. CDR1 and CDR2 from the germline V gene are SGHRS and YFSETQ. The CDR3 region has the DNA TGCGCCAGCTCGGTAGGAGCGGGAACCGGGGAGCTGTTTTTT. It translates to CASSVGAGTGELFF.

This chain joins TRBV6-6 and TRBJ1-3; TRBD1 agrees at 7 bases. The CDR3 consists of 16 residues. The germline gives CDR1 MNHNY, CDR2 SVGAGI (reference sequence). With 5 bases clipped from V and 0 bases from J, the junction kept 7 bases outside the gene matches. CDR3 region: CASSLGQLSSGNTIYF. For the CDR3, the DNA is TGTGCCAGCAGTCTGGGACAGCTTAGCTCTGGAAACACCATATATTTT.